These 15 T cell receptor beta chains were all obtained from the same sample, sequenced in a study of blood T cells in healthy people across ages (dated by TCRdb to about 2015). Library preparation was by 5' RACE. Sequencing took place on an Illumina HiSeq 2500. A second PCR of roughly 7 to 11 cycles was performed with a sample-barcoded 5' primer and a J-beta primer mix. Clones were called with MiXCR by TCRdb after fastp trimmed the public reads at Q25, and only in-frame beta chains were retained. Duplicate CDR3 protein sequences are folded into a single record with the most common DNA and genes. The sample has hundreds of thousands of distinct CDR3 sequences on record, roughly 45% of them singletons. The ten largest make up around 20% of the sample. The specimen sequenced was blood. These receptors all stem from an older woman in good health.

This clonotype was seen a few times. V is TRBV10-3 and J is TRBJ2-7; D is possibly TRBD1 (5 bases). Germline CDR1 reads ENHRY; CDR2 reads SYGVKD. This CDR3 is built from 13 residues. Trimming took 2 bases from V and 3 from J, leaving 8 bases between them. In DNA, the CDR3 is TGTGCCATCAGTGAGGTGCAGGGCTACGAGCAGTACTTC. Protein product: CAISEVQGYEQYF.

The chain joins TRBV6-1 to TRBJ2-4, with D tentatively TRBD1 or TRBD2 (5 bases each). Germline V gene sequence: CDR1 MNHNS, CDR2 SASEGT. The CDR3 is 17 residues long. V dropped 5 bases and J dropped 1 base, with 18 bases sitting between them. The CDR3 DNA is TGTGCCAGCAGTCCGAACGGGGCGGCTCTGGCCAAAAACATTCAGTACTTC. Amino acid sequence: CASSPNGAALAKNIQYF.

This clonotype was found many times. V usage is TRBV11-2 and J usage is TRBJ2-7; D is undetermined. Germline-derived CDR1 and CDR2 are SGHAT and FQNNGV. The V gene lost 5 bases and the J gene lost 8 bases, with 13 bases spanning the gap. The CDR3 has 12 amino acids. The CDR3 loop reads CASSRDQAKQYF. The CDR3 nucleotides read TGTGCCAGCAGCCGAGATCAGGCAAAGCAGTACTTC. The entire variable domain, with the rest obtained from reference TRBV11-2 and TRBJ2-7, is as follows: EAGVAQSPRYKIIEKRQSVAFWCNPISGHATLYWYQQILGQGPKLLIQFQNNGVVDDSQLPKDRFSAERLKGVDSTLKIQPAKLEDSAVYLCASSRDQAKQYFGPGTRLTVT.

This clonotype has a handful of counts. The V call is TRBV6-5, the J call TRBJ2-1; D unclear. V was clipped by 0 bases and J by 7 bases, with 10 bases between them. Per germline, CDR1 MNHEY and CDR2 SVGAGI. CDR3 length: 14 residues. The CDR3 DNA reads TGTGCCAGCAGTTACTCGAGCTCTAGTAATGAGCAGTTCTTC. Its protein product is CASSYSSSSNEQFF.

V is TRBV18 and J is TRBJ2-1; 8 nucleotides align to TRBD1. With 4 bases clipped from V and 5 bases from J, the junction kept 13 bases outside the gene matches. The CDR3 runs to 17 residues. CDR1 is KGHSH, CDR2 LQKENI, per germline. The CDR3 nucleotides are TGTGCCAGCTCACGACTCCTCAGGGGGCTGGGTGACAATGAGCAGTTCTTC. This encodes CASSRLLRGLGDNEQFF. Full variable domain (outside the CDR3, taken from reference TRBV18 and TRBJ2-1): NAGVMQNPRHLVRRRGQEARLRCSPMKGHSHVYWYRQLPEEGLKFMVYLQKENIIDESGMPKERFSAEFPKEGPSILRIQQVVRGDSAAYFCASSRLLRGLGDNEQFFGPGTRLTVL.

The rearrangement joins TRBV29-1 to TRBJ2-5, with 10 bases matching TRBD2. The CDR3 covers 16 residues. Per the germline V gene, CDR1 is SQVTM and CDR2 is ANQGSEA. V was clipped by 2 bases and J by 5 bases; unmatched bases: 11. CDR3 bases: TGCAGCGTTGAACTTCCTAGCGGGGGCCAGTGGGAGACCCAGTACTTC. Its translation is CSVELPSGGQWETQYF.

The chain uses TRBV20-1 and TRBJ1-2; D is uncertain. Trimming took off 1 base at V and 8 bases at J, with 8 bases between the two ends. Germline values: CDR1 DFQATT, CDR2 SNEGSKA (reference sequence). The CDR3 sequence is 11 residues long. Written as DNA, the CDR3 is TGCAGTGCTAGAGTTGGGAAAGGCTACACCTTC. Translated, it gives CSARVGKGYTF.

The CDR3 protein is CASSAGQGVNYGYTF. DNA of the CDR3: TGTGCCAGCAGCGCAGGACAGGGGGTAAACTATGGCTACACCTTC. The rearrangement joins TRBV9 to TRBJ1-2, with TRBD1 identical over 10 bases. V lost 3 bases, J lost 2 bases, and 4 bases stayed unmatched. CDR3 length: 15 amino acids. Germline CDR1 reads SGDLS; CDR2 reads YYNGEE.

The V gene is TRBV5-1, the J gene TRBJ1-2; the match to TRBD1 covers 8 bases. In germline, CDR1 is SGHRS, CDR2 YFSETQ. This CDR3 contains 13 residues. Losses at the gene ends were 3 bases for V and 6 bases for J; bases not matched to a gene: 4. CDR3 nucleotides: TGCGCCAGCAGCTCAGGGGGCTACAATGGCTACACCTTC. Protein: CASSSGGYNGYTF.

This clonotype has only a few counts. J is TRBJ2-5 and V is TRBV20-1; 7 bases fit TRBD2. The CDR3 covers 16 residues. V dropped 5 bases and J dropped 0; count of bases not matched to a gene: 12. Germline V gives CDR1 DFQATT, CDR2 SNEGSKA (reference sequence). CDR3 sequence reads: CSAPFTWGGYQETQYF. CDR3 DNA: TGCAGTGCTCCGTTTACGTGGGGGGGATACCAAGAGACCCAGTACTTC.

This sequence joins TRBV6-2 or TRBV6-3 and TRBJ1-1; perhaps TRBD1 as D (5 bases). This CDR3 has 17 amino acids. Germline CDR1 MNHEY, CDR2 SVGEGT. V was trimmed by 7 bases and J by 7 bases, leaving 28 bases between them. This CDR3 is CASIANRGRVGSSEAFF. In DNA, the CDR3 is TGTGCCAGCATCGCCAACCGGGGACGGGTGGGATCGAGTGAAGCTTTCTTT.

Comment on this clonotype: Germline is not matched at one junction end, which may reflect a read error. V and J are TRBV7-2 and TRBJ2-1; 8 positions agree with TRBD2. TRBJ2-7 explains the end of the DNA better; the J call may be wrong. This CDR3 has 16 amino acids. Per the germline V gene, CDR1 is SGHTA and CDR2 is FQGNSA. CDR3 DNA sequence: TGTGCCTGCAGCTTATCAGCGGGAGCTCCCCTCTACGAGCAGTACTTC. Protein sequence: CACSLSAGAPLYEQYF.

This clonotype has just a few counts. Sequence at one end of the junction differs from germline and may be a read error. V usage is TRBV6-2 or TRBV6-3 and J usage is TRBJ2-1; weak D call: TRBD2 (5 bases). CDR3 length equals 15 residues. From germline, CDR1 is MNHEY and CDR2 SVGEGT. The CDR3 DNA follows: TGTGCCAGCAGCCAAAGCGGTTACTCCTACGATGAGCAGTTCTTC. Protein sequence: CASSQSGYSYDEQFF.

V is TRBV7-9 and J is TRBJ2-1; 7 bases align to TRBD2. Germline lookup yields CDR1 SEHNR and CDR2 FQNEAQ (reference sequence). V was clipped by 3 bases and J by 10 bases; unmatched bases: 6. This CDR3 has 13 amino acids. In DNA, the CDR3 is TGTGCCAGCAGCTTGGGGGAGGGCCTCGAGCAGTTCTTC. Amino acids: CASSLGEGLEQFF.

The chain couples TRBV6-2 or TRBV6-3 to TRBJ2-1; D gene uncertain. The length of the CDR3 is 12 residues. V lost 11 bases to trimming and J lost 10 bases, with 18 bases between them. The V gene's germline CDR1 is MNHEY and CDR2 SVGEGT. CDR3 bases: TGTGCCTGCGCTGAGACTTCCTACGAGCAGTTCTTC. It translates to CACAETSYEQFF.